This TCR beta chain was profiled in a study of T cell responses to AZD1222 COVID-19 vaccine. Study-wide results and caveats: All repertoire sampling was performed exclusively after the peak T cell response. Baseline antibody screening turned up just 6 or 7 seropositive AZD1222 recipients. A mostly white British donor set with more females was recruited, and clonal diversity was possibly underestimated.

Assay used: immunoSEQ multiplex PCR; TCRdb lists only in-frame clones, some missing. The sample shows some 97,000 clones, around 87% of them seen only once. V lost 5 bases and J lost 6, with 20 bases in between. The CDR3 consists of 16 residues. CDR1 is SNHLY, CDR2 FYNNEI, per germline. This clone appeared once. Its antigen is unidentified. The source of this sequence is an adult in good health. The chain is built from TRBV2 and TRBJ1-5; no firm D call. Sequencing used peripheral blood, obtained on day 0 of AZD1222 vaccination. The DNA for the CDR3 is TGTGCCAGCAGTCCCCCTCCCGGGAGGGTTACTCAGCCCCAGCATTTT. It yields the protein CASSPPPGRVTQPQHF.